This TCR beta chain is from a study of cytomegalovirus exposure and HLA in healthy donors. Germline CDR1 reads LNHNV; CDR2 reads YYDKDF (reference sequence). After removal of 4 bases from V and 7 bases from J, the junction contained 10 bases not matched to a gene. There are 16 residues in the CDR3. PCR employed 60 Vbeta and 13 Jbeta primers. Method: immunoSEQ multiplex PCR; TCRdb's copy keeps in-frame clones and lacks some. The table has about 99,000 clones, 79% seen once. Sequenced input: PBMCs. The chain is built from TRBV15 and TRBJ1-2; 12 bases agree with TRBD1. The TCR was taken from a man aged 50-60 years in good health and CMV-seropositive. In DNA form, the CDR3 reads TGTGCCACCAGCACCAGCGGGACAGGGGGCGCCGGTGGCTACACCTTC. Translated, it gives CATSTSGTGGAGGYTF.